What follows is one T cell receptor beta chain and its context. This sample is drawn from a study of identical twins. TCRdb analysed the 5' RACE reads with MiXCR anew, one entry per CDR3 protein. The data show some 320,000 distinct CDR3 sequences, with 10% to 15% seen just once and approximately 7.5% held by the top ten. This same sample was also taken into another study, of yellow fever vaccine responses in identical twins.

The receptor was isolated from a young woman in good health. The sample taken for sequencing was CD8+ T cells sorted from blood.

For the CDR3, the DNA is TGTGCCAGCAGCCTTCGACTAGCGGGAGAAGTCGATGAGCAGTTCTTC. It yields the protein CASSLRLAGEVDEQFF. J is TRBJ2-1 and V is TRBV4-2, with 12 nucleotides matching TRBD2. Germline V gives CDR1 LGHNA, CDR2 YNFKEQ. J gave up 8 bases and V 4 bases, and 9 bases lay outside the gene matches. CDR3 length: 16 residues.